One and the same sample provided the 19 T cell receptor beta chains below, sequenced in a study of early T cells in non-severe SARS-CoV-2 infection. MiXCR, run by TCRdb on the 5' RACE reads, gives a single entry per CDR3 protein. The sample carries about 33,000 distinct CDR3 sequences, roughly 4.5% recorded once. The sequencing input was whole blood. These receptors were taken from an adult who was a healthcare worker with PCR-confirmed SARS-CoV-2 infection or an uninfected control (not recorded which).

Many counts were recorded for this clonotype. For the CDR3, the DNA is TGTGCCAGCAGTTTAATTTCGGTGAACACTGAAGCTTTCTTT. It specifies CASSLISVNTEAFF. The chain carries TRBV28 and TRBJ1-1; D unclear. From germline, CDR1 is MDHEN and CDR2 SYDVKM. Trimming removed 2 bases from V and 0 bases from J, with 7 bases in between. The CDR3 runs 14 residues.

The V call is TRBV28, the J call TRBJ2-6, with 7 bases matching TRBD1. Germline CDR1 is MDHEN and CDR2 is SYDVKM. J gave up 1 base and V 5 bases, and 8 bases lay outside the gene matches. The CDR3 extends over 17 amino acids. Here the CDR3 DNA reads TGTGCCAGCAGTCCCCCGGGACAGCTATCTGGGGCCAACGTCCTGACTTTC. Its protein is CASSPPGQLSGANVLTF.

This chain joins TRBV5-5 and TRBJ2-3; 10 bases are a match to TRBD2. From germline, CDR1 is SGHKS and CDR2 YYEKEE (reference sequence). The CDR3 runs 15 residues. The trim removed 3 bases at V and 10 bases at J, leaving 11 bases unmatched. For the CDR3, the DNA is TGTGCCAGCAGCTCTCTAGCGGGGGCCCCGCGGGCGCAGTATTTT. Protein product: CASSSLAGAPRAQYF.

This clonotype was detected ten times or more. The V and J genes are TRBV27 and TRBJ1-2, with D perhaps TRBD1 (5 bases). The V and J ends lost 6 bases and 4 bases respectively, with 15 bases between them. The CDR3 is 14 residues long. CDR1 is MNHEY and CDR2 is SMNVEV in the germline V gene (reference sequence). The CDR3 DNA sequence: TGTGCCAGCAGATCTAAGACAGTGCTCTATGGCTACACCTTC. Translating it yields CASRSKTVLYGYTF.

This clonotype came up a few times. The chain employs TRBV10-3 and TRBJ1-1, with 7 bases matching TRBD1. The germline V gene encodes CDR1 ENHRY and CDR2 SYGVKD. Unmatched junction bases numbered 4, after V lost 3 bases and J lost 0 bases. This CDR3 comprises 15 residues. The CDR3 region is CAISDPGTVNTEAFF. The CDR3 DNA sequence: TGTGCCATCAGTGATCCAGGGACAGTGAACACTGAAGCTTTCTTT.

This clonotype was counted at least ten times. The chain employs TRBV20-1 and TRBJ2-7; either TRBD1 or TRBD2 may supply D (5 bases each). Germline-derived CDR1 and CDR2 are DFQATT and SNEGSKA (reference sequence). V shed 6 bases and J shed 2 bases, with 17 bases lying between them. The CDR3 totals 14 residues. In DNA form, the CDR3 reads TGCAGTGCCCCTGAGCCGGGACGGGCCTACGAGCAGTACTTC. Its protein is CSAPEPGRAYEQYF.

The chain uses TRBV5-1 and TRBJ2-3; D is unresolved. The germline gives CDR1 SGHRS, CDR2 YFSETQ. V lost 3 bases to trimming and J lost 1 base, with 6 bases between them. This CDR3 has 13 residues. The CDR3 DNA reads TGCGCCAGCAGCTCTCCAGGCACAGATACGCAGTATTTT. It encodes CASSSPGTDTQYF.

This clonotype was detected ten times or more. The J gene is TRBJ2-3, the V gene TRBV5-1, with D maybe TRBD2 (7 bases). Trimming left V 5 bases short and J 3 bases short, with 13 bases between. The CDR3 sequence is 14 residues long. Germline loops: CDR1 SGHRS, CDR2 YFSETQ. CDR3 sequence: CASRTGGQTDTQYF. CDR3 DNA: TGCGCCAGCAGGACGGGGGGCCAGACAGATACGCAGTATTTT.

In this sample, this clonotype turned up many times. This chain connects TRBV12-5 to TRBJ2-1, with 12 bases matching TRBD1. After removal of 4 bases from V and 7 bases from J, the junction contained 5 bases not matched to a gene. CDR3 length: 15 amino acids. Germline CDR1 reads LGHNT; CDR2 reads FRNRAP. The CDR3 DNA reads as TGTGCTAGTGGTTCCGGGACAGGGGGCTTGAATGAGCAGTTCTTC. Its translation is CASGSGTGGLNEQFF.

This chain joins TRBV7-6 and TRBJ2-7; TRBD1 aligns across 8 bases. Germline loops: CDR1 SGHVS, CDR2 FNYEAQ. CDR3 length equals 14 residues. V lost 5 bases to trimming and J lost 3 bases; unmatched junction nucleotides: 6. The DNA of the CDR3 is TGTGCCAGCAGCCGACAGGGGAATAGCTACGAGCAGTACTTC. This encodes CASSRQGNSYEQYF.

This clonotype has at least ten counts. The rearrangement links TRBV3-1 to TRBJ2-7, with TRBD2 matching over 9 bases. Trimming removed 3 bases from V and 5 bases from J; junction bases left unmatched: 5. Looked up from germline, CDR1 is LGHDT and CDR2 is YNNKEL (reference sequence). The CDR3 loop spans 14 amino acids. CDR3 bases: TGTGCCAGCAGCCAGTCCGGCGGGGGGGACGAGCAGTACTTC. It codes for CASSQSGGGDEQYF.

This clonotype was found many times. The chain couples TRBV10-2 to TRBJ2-2; D perhaps matches TRBD2 (7 bases). Germline CDR1 reads WSHSY; CDR2 reads SAAADI. This CDR3 spans 14 amino acids. V was cut by 4 bases and J by 6 bases, with 12 bases left in between. Here the CDR3 DNA reads TGCGCCAGCAGTGGTAGGGGGGGCTCCGGGGAGCTGTTTTTT. This translates into CASSGRGGSGELFF.

This clonotype was counted ten times or more. The rearrangement links TRBV6-4 to TRBJ1-2; D might be TRBD1 (5 bases). Trimming stripped 4 bases from V and 13 bases from J, with 19 bases between. This CDR3 has 13 amino acids. Per germline, CDR1 MRHNA and CDR2 SNTAGT. CDR3 region: CASSVGTPGKVTF. CDR3 bases: TGTGCCAGCAGTGTTGGGACGCCTGGGAAAGTCACCTTC.

There are many counts of this clonotype. This chain uses TRBV30 with TRBJ2-5, with 8 nucleotides matching TRBD1. V dropped 0 bases and J dropped 1; count of bases not matched to a gene: 1. This CDR3 spans 14 amino acids. The V gene's germline CDR1 is GTSNPN and CDR2 SVGIG (reference sequence). Here the CDR3 reads CAWSVGTGQETQYF. As DNA, the CDR3 is TGTGCCTGGAGTGTGGGGACAGGCCAAGAGACCCAGTACTTC.

This clonotype was recorded many times. The chain has TRBV14 and TRBJ1-4; TRBD1 matches 7 bases. The CDR3 spans 15 residues. Unmatched junction bases numbered 9, after V lost 3 bases and J lost 8 bases. Germline CDR1 SGHDN, CDR2 FVKESK. The chain's CDR3 is CASSHLSGTAEKLFF. The CDR3 coding sequence is TGTGCCAGCAGCCACTTATCCGGGACAGCAGAAAAACTGTTTTTT.

This clonotype occurred many times. V usage is TRBV4-3 and J usage is TRBJ2-7, with 9 bases that match TRBD1. CDR3 length equals 12 residues. Germline CDR1 and CDR2: LGHNA and YSLEER. The J segment lost 6 bases and the V segment lost 4 bases, leaving 1 base of the junction unmatched. This CDR3 reads CASSPDRGEQYF. CDR3 in DNA: TGCGCCAGCAGCCCGGACAGGGGCGAGCAGTACTTC.

This chain links TRBV3-1 with TRBJ2-7; D possibly corresponds to TRBD2 (6 bases). This CDR3 contains 12 residues. With 5 bases removed from V and 7 bases from J, the gap between germline ends came to 12 bases. CDR1 is LGHDT and CDR2 is YNNKEL in the germline V gene (reference sequence). CDR3 sequence reads: CASSLMAGEQYF. The DNA of the CDR3 is TGTGCCAGCAGCTTAATGGCGGGGGAGCAGTACTTC.

This clonotype appeared many times. This chain connects TRBV10-3 to TRBJ2-1; D gene unclear. The CDR3 spans 12 residues. V dropped 7 bases and J dropped 10 bases, with 14 bases sitting between them. Germline loops: CDR1 ENHRY, CDR2 SYGVKD. The CDR3 loop is CAITPTGGEQFF. The CDR3, as DNA: TGTGCCATCACTCCGACGGGCGGCGAGCAGTTCTTC.

This clonotype has only a few counts. The chain recombines TRBV13 with TRBJ2-1; TRBD2 agrees at 8 bases. The CDR3 has 16 amino acids. Germline trimming cut 1 base from V and 5 bases from J; bases unmatched to any gene: 7. Looked up from germline, CDR1 is PRHDT and CDR2 is FYEKMQ (reference sequence). The CDR3 protein is CASSLVISGGHNEQFF. The DNA for the CDR3 is TGTGCCAGCAGCTTAGTAATAAGCGGGGGTCACAATGAGCAGTTCTTC.